The source of this T cell receptor (beta chain) is a study of T cell changes during pregnancy in multiple sclerosis. The assay was immunoSEQ multiplex PCR, and TCRdb's table has in-frame clones only and misses some. There are some 49,000 clones in the sample; 95% occur only once, and less than 6.5% lies in the top ten. The J segment lost 4 bases and the V segment lost 6 bases, leaving 7 bases of the junction unmatched. The germline V gene encodes CDR1 MNHEY and CDR2 SMNVEV (reference sequence). The length of the CDR3 is 14 residues. Source: CD8+ T cells from peripheral blood mononuclear cells, taken in the first trimester of pregnancy. The TCR sequence derives from a female donor with multiple sclerosis, enrolled in a pregnancy study. V is TRBV27 and J is TRBJ2-5; 8 positions match TRBD1. CDR3 DNA sequence: TGTGCCAGCAGGGGCTACGACAGGGGAGAGACCCAGTACTTC. Residues: CASRGYDRGETQYF.